The rows below give T cell receptor beta chains drawn from one sample of a study of blood T cell repertoires in COVID-19. Assay used: immunoSEQ multiplex PCR; TCRdb lists only in-frame clones, some missing. The sample has 160,000 or so clones, about 87% seen once; the top ten hold more than 1.5%. The sample taken for sequencing was peripheral blood. Source of these receptors: a woman aged 50 to 65 with acute or convalescent COVID-19. Each CDR3 is given with its conserved first and last residue. The D gene is left open where the match is weak. Rows may omit the clone size; those that give it use once, few, many or a size class.

clone size,J gene,V gene,D gene,CDR3 DNA,CDR3 protein
NA,TRBJ1-4,TRBV15,NA,TGTGCCACCAGCAGAGATCCGGGGGGGAATGAAAAACTGTTTTTT,CATSRDPGGNEKLFF
NA,TRBJ1-2,TRBV4-3,TRBD1,TGCGCCAGCAGCCAAGATATCACAGGGGGCAACTATGGCTACACCTTC,CASSQDITGGNYGYTF
NA,TRBJ2-1,TRBV5-1,TRBD2,TGCGCCAGCAGCTCGGGACTAGCGGGAAGGTCGCGCAATGAGCAGTTCTTC,CASSSGLAGRSRNEQFF
few,TRBJ1-3,TRBV19,TRBD1,TGTGCCAGTAGTACGCCACAGGGGGCGAGAGGAAACACCATATATTTT,CASSTPQGARGNTIYF
NA,TRBJ1-2,TRBV7-2,TRBD1,TGTGCCAGCAGCTTAGAGGGGGGACAGGGGGCACTTGGCTACACCTTC,CASSLEGGQGALGYTF
NA,TRBJ1-1,TRBV5-4,NA,TGTGCCAGCAGCCGTTCCGGGTCCTCGGGAGCTTTCTTT,CASSRSGSSGAFF
NA,TRBJ2-5,TRBV5-4,NA,TGTGCCAGCAGCTTGTTCGGGATTGAGACCCAGTACTTC,CASSLFGIETQYF
NA,TRBJ2-3,TRBV29-1,NA,TGCAGCGTTGCAGCGGCTAGCACAGATACGCAGTATTTT,CSVAAASTDTQYF
few,TRBJ2-3,TRBV29-1,TRBD2,TGCAGCCTCAGCGGGGGGACGGCAGATACGCAGTATTTT,CSLSGGTADTQYF
NA,TRBJ1-1,TRBV7-2,NA,TGTGCCAGCAGCTTGTCGGGTATGAACACTGAAGCTTTCTTT,CASSLSGMNTEAFF
NA,TRBJ1-1,TRBV6-4,TRBD1,TGTGCCAGCAGTCGGGACAGGGAAAGCACTGAAGCTTTCTTT,CASSRDRESTEAFF
NA,TRBJ1-5,TRBV10-2,TRBD1,TGCGCCAGCAGTGAGAGGATAGACAGGGGACTTTATAGCAATCAGCCCCAGCATTTT,CASSERIDRGLYSNQPQHF
NA,TRBJ2-2,TRBV9,NA,TGTGCCAGCAGCGTCAGGGTCTCGAACACCGGGGAGCTGTTTTTT,CASSVRVSNTGELFF
NA,TRBJ2-1,TRBV7-2,NA,TGTGCCAGCAGCCTTGTCGATGAGCAGTTCTTC,CASSLVDEQFF
few,TRBJ2-2,TRBV6-1,NA,TGTGCCAGCAGTGAAGAGTTAGACAGCCACACCGGGGAGCTGTTTTTT,CASSEELDSHTGELFF
NA,TRBJ1-2,TRBV19,TRBD1,TGTGCCAGTAGTATGACAGGGGGCGTAATTCGAGGCTACACCTTC,CASSMTGGVIRGYTF
few,TRBJ2-1,TRBV24-1,NA,TGTGCCACCAGTGACCCGGAGGGGCGGGGAAAGCGGAATGAGCAGTTCTTC,CATSDPEGRGKRNEQFF
NA,TRBJ2-7,TRBV5-1,TRBD2,TGCGCCAGCAGCTTGTATGTGGGCAGGGGAGGACCTAGCGGGAGGAACGAGCAGTACTTC,CASSLYVGRGGPSGRNEQYF
NA,TRBJ2-2,TRBV6-2/TRBV6-3,NA,TGTGCCAGCAGTTCCGCCCCGGGTGCGAACACCGGGGAGCTGTTTTTT,CASSSAPGANTGELFF
NA,TRBJ1-2,TRBV9,NA,TGTGCCAGCAGCGTAGAGGTGGGGGCGGCATACGGCTACACCTTC,CASSVEVGAAYGYTF
few,TRBJ1-5,TRBV6-2/TRBV6-3,NA,TGTGCCAGCAGTTTTGAGACAGATTATCAGCCCCAGCATTTT,CASSFETDYQPQHF
NA,TRBJ1-2,TRBV7-8,NA,TGTGCCAGCAGCTCACAGACAGGCTATGGCTACACCTTC,CASSSQTGYGYTF
few,TRBJ2-2,TRBV7-3,NA,TGTGCCAGCAGCTTATACAGGGATGATGGCGGGGAGCTGTTTTTT,CASSLYRDDGGELFF
NA,TRBJ2-1,TRBV5-4,NA,TGTGCCAGCAGCTTGCCCCTTTACAATGAGCAGTTCTTC,CASSLPLYNEQFF
NA,TRBJ2-1,TRBV19,TRBD2,TGTGCCAGTAATAGCGGGGGGGCTCGGGAGCAGTTCTTC,CASNSGGAREQFF
NA,TRBJ2-3,TRBV18,TRBD2,TGTGCCAGCTCACCTAGCGGGGTCACAGATACGCAGTATTTT,CASSPSGVTDTQYF
NA,TRBJ2-1,TRBV19,TRBD1,TGTGCCAGTAGCCCAGAGGGGGACAGGGGCGTTAAGGGCTCCTACAATGAGCAGTTCTTC,CASSPEGDRGVKGSYNEQFF
NA,TRBJ1-5,TRBV6-6,NA,TGTGCCAGCAGTTTTTTCGGAGATCAGCCCCAGCATTTT,CASSFFGDQPQHF
NA,TRBJ1-3,TRBV12-3/TRBV12-4,NA,TGTGCCAGCAGTATAGACAGGGGAAACACCATATATTTT,CASSIDRGNTIYF
NA,TRBJ2-2,TRBV3-1/TRBV3-2,TRBD2,TGTGCCAGCAGCCAAGGGACTAGCGCGGACGGGGAGCTGTTTTTT,CASSQGTSADGELFF
NA,TRBJ2-1,TRBV13,TRBD2,TGTGCCAGCAGCATTACGGGACTAGCAACTAATGAGCAGTTCTTC,CASSITGLATNEQFF
NA,TRBJ2-1,TRBV10-2,TRBD2,TGCGCCAGCAGGCTAGCGGGGGGTCCATACAATGAGCAGTTCTTC,CASRLAGGPYNEQFF
NA,TRBJ2-5,TRBV6-5,NA,TGTGCCAGCAGTTACTCGGTTGGTCCGGTCCAAGAGACCCAGTACTTC,CASSYSVGPVQETQYF
NA,TRBJ2-5,TRBV9,NA,TGTGCCAGCAGCGTAGTTTTGGGGGGGACCCAGTACTTC,CASSVVLGGTQYF
NA,TRBJ1-5,TRBV18,TRBD1,TGTGCCAGCTCAGAGACAGGGGTGAGCAATCAGCCCCAGCATTTT,CASSETGVSNQPQHF
NA,TRBJ1-5,TRBV29-1,NA,TGCAGCGTGGAAGGAGGGAGCAATCAGCCCCAGCATTTT,CSVEGGSNQPQHF
NA,TRBJ2-4,TRBV7-2,TRBD1,TGTGCCAGCAGTTATCTAACAGGGGGACCAAACATTCAGTACTTC,CASSYLTGGPNIQYF
few,TRBJ1-2,TRBV4-1,NA,TGCGCCAGCAGCCAAGGGGGGGTTTCCTATGGCTACACCTTC,CASSQGGVSYGYTF
NA,TRBJ2-2,TRBV3-1/TRBV3-2,TRBD2,TGTGCCAGCAGCCTCCTTAGCGGGGGGGCCGCCGGGGAGCTGTTTTTT,CASSLLSGGAAGELFF
NA,TRBJ2-3,TRBV13,NA,TGTGCCAGCACAGGGCGATCTAGCACAGATACGCAGTATTTT,CASTGRSSTDTQYF
NA,TRBJ1-4,TRBV9,NA,TGTGCCAGCAGCGTAGCCCGGGAGGGGGAAAAACTGTTTTTT,CASSVAREGEKLFF
NA,TRBJ1-6,TRBV10-3,NA,TGTGCCACCCAGGGTTCCTATAATTCACCCCTCCACTTT,CATQGSYNSPLHF
NA,TRBJ1-6,TRBV30,TRBD1,TGTGCCTGGAGTTGGGCCCCGGGACAGGGGTTTTCCTATAATTCACCCCTCCACTTT,CAWSWAPGQGFSYNSPLHF
NA,TRBJ2-7,TRBV19,NA,TGTGCCAGTAGTTGGGCCGCTCAGCCCAACGAGCAGTACTTC,CASSWAAQPNEQYF
NA,TRBJ1-5,TRBV6-7,NA,TGTGCCAGCAGTTTCCGAAGGGAGGGCAATCAGCCCCAGCATTTT,CASSFRREGNQPQHF
NA,TRBJ2-1,TRBV19,TRBD1,TGTGCCAGTAGTATGACAGGGGTCTACAATGAGCAGTTCTTC,CASSMTGVYNEQFF
NA,TRBJ1-2,TRBV5-5,NA,TGTGCCAGCAGCTTTCGACAGGATGCGGGCTACACCTTC,CASSFRQDAGYTF
NA,TRBJ2-7,TRBV7-9,NA,TGTGCCAGCAGCTTAAGTCATGGGCAGTACTACGAGCAGTACTTC,CASSLSHGQYYEQYF
NA,TRBJ1-2,TRBV2,NA,TGTGCCAGCAGTGAGCAGACAGGTTGGGGCTACACCTTC,CASSEQTGWGYTF
NA,TRBJ1-1,TRBV7-3,NA,TGTGCCAGCAGCCCGCGGGGCGGCACTGAAGCTTTCTTT,CASSPRGGTEAFF
NA,TRBJ2-3,TRBV2,TRBD1,TGTGCCAGCAGTCGTACAGGGGGCGCTTGGTCAGATACGCAGTATTTT,CASSRTGGAWSDTQYF
NA,TRBJ1-1,TRBV2,NA,TGTGCCAGCAGTGTCACCGGGACACCGAACACTGAAGCTTTCTTT,CASSVTGTPNTEAFF
NA,TRBJ2-1,TRBV24-1,TRBD1,TGTGCCACCAGTGATGCCCAGGACAGGGCGAATGAGCAGTTCTTC,CATSDAQDRANEQFF
once,TRBJ1-2,TRBV18,NA,TGTGCCAGCTCTTCGGGGGTGGACTATGGCTACACCTTC,CASSSGVDYGYTF
NA,TRBJ2-3,TRBV24-1,TRBD2,TGTGCCACCAGTGACCAAGGCGGGGGGAGCACAGATACGCAGTATTTT,CATSDQGGGSTDTQYF
NA,TRBJ1-2,TRBV7-2,TRBD1,TGTGCCAGCAGCTTAGCGGGACAGGGGAAGTATGGCTACACCTTC,CASSLAGQGKYGYTF
NA,TRBJ2-3,TRBV4-3,TRBD2,TGCGCCAGCAGCCAGGGACTAGCGGGAGTAGTCCCAGATACGCAGTATTTT,CASSQGLAGVVPDTQYF
few,TRBJ2-1,TRBV19,NA,TGTGCCAGTAGTCCCGGAGCCTTCGGCTCCTACAATGAGCAGTTCTTC,CASSPGAFGSYNEQFF
NA,TRBJ2-4,TRBV7-2,TRBD2,TGTGCCAGCAGCTTGGAGGGAGGGCCCCAAAACATTCAGTACTTC,CASSLEGGPQNIQYF